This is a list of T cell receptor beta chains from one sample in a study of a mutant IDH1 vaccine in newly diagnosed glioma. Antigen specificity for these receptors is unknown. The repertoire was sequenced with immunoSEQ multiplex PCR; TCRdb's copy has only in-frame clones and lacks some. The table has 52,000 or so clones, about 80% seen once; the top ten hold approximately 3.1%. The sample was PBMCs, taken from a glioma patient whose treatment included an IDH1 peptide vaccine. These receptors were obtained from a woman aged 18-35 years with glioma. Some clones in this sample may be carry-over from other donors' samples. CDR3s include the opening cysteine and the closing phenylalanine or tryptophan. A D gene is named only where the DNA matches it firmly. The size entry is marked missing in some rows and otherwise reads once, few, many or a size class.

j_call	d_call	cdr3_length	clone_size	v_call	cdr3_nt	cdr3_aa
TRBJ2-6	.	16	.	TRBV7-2	TGTGCCAGCAGCTTAATCAGGGGTGCCGGGGCCAACGTCCTGACTTTC	CASSLIRGAGANVLTF
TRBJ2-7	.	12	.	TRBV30	TGTGCCTGGAGTCTCTCCCCGTACGAGCAGTACTTC	CAWSLSPYEQYF
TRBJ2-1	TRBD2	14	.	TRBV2	TGTGCCAGCAGTGAGGGACTAGTCTACAATGAGCAGTTCTTC	CASSEGLVYNEQFF
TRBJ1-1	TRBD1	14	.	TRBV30	TGTGCCTGGAGTGTAGGACAGGGTGGAACTGAAGCTTTCTTT	CAWSVGQGGTEAFF
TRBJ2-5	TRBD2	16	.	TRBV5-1	TGCGCCAGCAGCGCCGGACTAGCGGGGGGTGGAGAGACCCAGTACTTC	CASSAGLAGGGETQYF
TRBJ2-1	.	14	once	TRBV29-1	TGCAGCGTTGAAGAAGATGGAAGTTACAATGAGCAGTTCTTC	CSVEEDGSYNEQFF
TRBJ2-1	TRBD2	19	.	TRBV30	TGTGCCTGGAGTCCTTTGTCGGGACTAGCGGGACCCTCCTACAATGAGCAGTTCTTC	CAWSPLSGLAGPSYNEQFF
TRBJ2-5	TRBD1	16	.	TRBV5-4	TGTGCCAGCAAAAGTGGGACAGGGGGCCGCCAAGAGACCCAGTACTTC	CASKSGTGGRQETQYF
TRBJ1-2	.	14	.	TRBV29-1	TGCAGCGTTGAAGGAGGCAGCCAAAAAGATGGCTACACCTTC	CSVEGGSQKDGYTF
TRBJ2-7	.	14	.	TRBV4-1	TGCGCCAGCAGCCAAGACAGGCTAGTTCACGAGCAGTACTTC	CASSQDRLVHEQYF
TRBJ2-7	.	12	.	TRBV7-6	TGTGCCAGCAGCTTTCAAGCAAGCGAGCAGTACTTC	CASSFQASEQYF
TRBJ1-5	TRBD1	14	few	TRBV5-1	TGCGCCAGCAGCTCCGGACAGGGGGATCAGCCCCAGCATTTT	CASSSGQGDQPQHF
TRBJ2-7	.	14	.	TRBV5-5	TGTGCCAGCAGCTTGGCCTTGCTCACCTACGAGCAGTACTTC	CASSLALLTYEQYF
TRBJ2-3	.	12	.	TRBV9	TGTGCCAGCAGCGAGCAGGCAGATACGCAGTATTTT	CASSEQADTQYF